In its sample, the clone carrying this T cell receptor (beta chain) was seen a few times. Its antigen is unidentified. Germline V gene sequence: CDR1 SQVTM, CDR2 ANQGSEA. This CDR3 region has 14 residues. Trimming cost V 7 bases and J 1 base, with 13 bases left between them. These data come from a study of CD8+ T cells in alopecia areata. Study conclusions and caveats: Greater clonality was observed in lesional scalp samples, especially alopecia totalis/universalis, versus normal scalp. While tofacitinib was given, many expanded lesional clones persisted in scalp and blood. Scalp clonality and expanded CD8+ clones among the top 100 fell significantly with tofacitinib.

Treatment in this sample: oral pan-JAK inhibitor, 5-10 mg twice daily. Extracted RNA was reverse transcribed into cDNA, the sequencing template. The assay was immunoSEQ multiplex PCR, and TCRdb's table has in-frame clones only and misses some. Of roughly 220,000 clones in the sample, more than 60% were seen once. The genes are TRBV29-1 and TRBJ2-2; TRBD1 might be the D (5 bases). The TCR sequence derives from a human donor with alopecia areata. The sequences come from CD4+ T cells sorted from blood, collected at approximately week 42, from a patient treated with tofacitinib. CDR3 residues: CSALVQGNTGELFF. Here the CDR3 DNA reads TGCAGCGCCCTGGTTCAGGGGAACACCGGGGAGCTGTTTTTT.